Following are 3 T cell receptor beta chains from one sample sequenced in a study of shared clonotypes between healthy human individuals. The assay was immunoSEQ multiplex PCR, and TCRdb's table has in-frame clones only and misses some. Of a few million clones listed, around 95% were seen once; the top ten hold less than 0.15%. Source material: naive CD4+ T cells sorted from blood. Indicated subset: CD45RA+ positively selected. The source of these receptors is a man aged 18 to 29 in good health.

This chain connects TRBV19 to TRBJ2-4; 7 nucleotides line up with TRBD1. The CDR3 covers 11 residues. Germline V gives CDR1 LNHDA, CDR2 SQIVND (reference sequence). The CDR3 sequence: CRGQDYGIQYF. The CDR3 bases are TGTCGCGGACAGGATTACGGCATTCAGTACTTC.

A remark on this clone: At one end the junction does not follow the germline gene, possibly because of a read error. The chain uses TRBV2 and TRBJ2-5; D gene uncertain. Germline V gene sequence: CDR1 SNHLY, CDR2 FYNNEI. The CDR3 runs to 12 residues. The CDR3, as DNA: TGTGCCAGCAGTGGCCTAACAGAGGCCCAGTACTTC. This translates into CASSGLTEAQYF.

With respect to this clone: The sample contains more than one DNA sequence encoding this CDR3. The J gene is TRBJ2-5, the V gene TRBV5-1; unclear D gene. The CDR3 sequence is 14 residues long. CDR1 is SGHRS, CDR2 YFSETQ, per germline. The V gene lost 0 bases and the J gene lost 3 bases, with 9 bases spanning the gap. CDR3 region: CASSLAGQEETQYF. The CDR3 region has the DNA TGCGCCAGCAGCTTGGCCGGGCAGGAAGAGACCCAGTACTTC.